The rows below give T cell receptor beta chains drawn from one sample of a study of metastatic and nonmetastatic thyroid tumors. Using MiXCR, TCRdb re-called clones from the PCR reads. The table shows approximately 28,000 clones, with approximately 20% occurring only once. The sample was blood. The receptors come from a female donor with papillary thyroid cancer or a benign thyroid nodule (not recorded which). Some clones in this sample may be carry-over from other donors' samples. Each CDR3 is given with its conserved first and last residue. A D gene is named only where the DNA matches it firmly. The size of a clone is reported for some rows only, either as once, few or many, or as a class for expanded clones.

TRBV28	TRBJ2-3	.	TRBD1	CASSREQGAGTTDTQYF	TGTGCCAGCAGTCGGGAACAGGGGGCAGGCACCACAGATACGCAGTATTTT
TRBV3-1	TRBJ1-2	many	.	CASSQVRGADGYTF	TGTGCCAGCAGCCAAGTGCGAGGGGCGGATGGCTACACCTTC
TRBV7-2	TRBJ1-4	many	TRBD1	CASSTGQGEKLFF	TGTGCCAGCAGCACCGGACAGGGAGAAAAACTGTTTTTT
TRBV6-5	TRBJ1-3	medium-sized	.	CASSYGGGRASGNTIYF	TGTGCCAGCAGTTACGGTGGGGGCCGGGCCTCTGGAAACACCATATATTTT
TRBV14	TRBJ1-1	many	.	CASSQDEGTEAFF	TGTGCCAGCAGCCAAGATGAAGGTACTGAAGCTTTCTTT
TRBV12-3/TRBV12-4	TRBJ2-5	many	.	CASSLTVIQETQYF	TGTGCCAGCAGTTTAACGGTGATCCAAGAGACCCAGTACTTC
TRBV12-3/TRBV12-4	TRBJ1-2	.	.	CASSSRGGYTF	TGTGCCAGCAGTTCCAGGGGTGGCTACACCTTC
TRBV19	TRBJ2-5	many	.	CASNNRVEETQYF	TGTGCCAGTAATAACAGGGTGGAAGAGACCCAGTACTTC
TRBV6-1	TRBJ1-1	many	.	CASSHRTGRDTEAFF	TGTGCCAGCAGCCATCGTACAGGGAGGGACACTGAAGCTTTCTTT
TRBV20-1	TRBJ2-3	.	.	CSAREGEVQRTDTQYF	TGCAGTGCTAGAGAAGGGGAGGTACAGCGCACAGATACGCAGTATTTT
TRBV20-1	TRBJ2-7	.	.	CSAPSQAGYYEQYF	TGCAGTGCCCCGAGCCAGGCAGGTTACTACGAGCAGTACTTC
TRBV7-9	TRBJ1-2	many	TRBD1	CASSTGQGTFYGYTF	TGTGCCAGCAGCACGGGACAGGGAACTTTCTATGGCTACACCTTC
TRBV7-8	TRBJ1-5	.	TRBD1	CASSRTGDGLQPQHF	TGTGCCAGCAGCCGTACAGGGGACGGCCTACAGCCCCAGCATTTT
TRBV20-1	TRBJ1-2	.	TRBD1	CSALTIDRVGGYAF	TGCAGTGCCCTCACGATAGACAGGGTGGGTGGCTACGCCTTC
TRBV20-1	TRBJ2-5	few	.	CSASDGNQETQYF	TGCAGTGCTAGTGACGGGAACCAAGAGACCCAGTACTTC
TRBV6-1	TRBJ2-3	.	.	CASSELDTQYF	TGTGCCAGCAGTGAGCTAGATACGCAGTATTTT
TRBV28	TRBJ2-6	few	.	CASSLNRAGAGANVLTF	TGTGCCAGCAGTTTGAATAGGGCAGGGGCTGGGGCCAACGTCCTGACTTTC
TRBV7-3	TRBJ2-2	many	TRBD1	CASSSGGQNTGELFF	TGTGCCAGCAGCTCAGGGGGACAGAACACCGGGGAGCTGTTTTTT
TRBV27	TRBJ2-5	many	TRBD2	CASSLTLAKETQYF	TGTGCCAGCAGTTTAACACTAGCGAAGGAGACCCAGTACTTC
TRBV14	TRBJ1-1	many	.	CASSLVQGWTEAFF	TGTGCCAGCAGCCTTGTACAGGGATGGACTGAAGCTTTCTTT
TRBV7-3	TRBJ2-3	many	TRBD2	CASSSAGGQDTQYF	TGTGCCAGCAGCTCTGCGGGGGGGCAAGATACGCAGTATTTT
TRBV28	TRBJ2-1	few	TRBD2	CASSFLAGGHNEQFF	TGTGCCAGCAGTTTCCTAGCGGGAGGGCACAATGAGCAGTTCTTC
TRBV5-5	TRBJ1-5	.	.	CASSPFWGQPQHF	TGTGCCAGCAGCCCTTTCTGGGGGCAGCCCCAGCATTTT